These 19 T cell receptor beta chains originate from one sample sequenced in a study of blood T cell repertoires in COVID-19. Only in-frame clones appear in the TCRdb table, and some are missing; sequencing was by immunoSEQ multiplex PCR. The data hold about 100,000 clones, with roughly 87% observed a single time. The specimen sequenced was peripheral blood. Every receptor here comes from a man aged 55 to 70 with acute or convalescent COVID-19.

The chain's CDR3 is CASRNQRGVHEQFF. The CDR3 DNA sequence: TGTGCCAGTAGGAACCAGCGGGGGGTTCATGAGCAGTTCTTC. This chain joins TRBV19 and TRBJ2-1, with 9 bases lining up with TRBD2. Germline loops: CDR1 LNHDA, CDR2 SQIVND (reference sequence). V lost 6 bases, J lost 8 bases, and 8 bases stayed unmatched. The CDR3 consists of 14 residues.

The chain links TRBV29-1 to TRBJ1-2; TRBD1 is a possible D gene (5 bases). V was pared by 2 bases and J by 6 bases, with 10 bases between. The CDR3 length is 12 residues. Germline V gives CDR1 SQVTM, CDR2 ANQGSEA. In nucleotides, the CDR3 is TGCAGCGTTGAATTACAGGATCATGGCTACACCTTC. Protein: CSVELQDHGYTF.

The chain couples TRBV7-7 to TRBJ2-1, with 8 bases lining up with TRBD2. The V gene's germline CDR1 is SSHAT and CDR2 FNYEAQ (reference sequence). The CDR3 is 15 amino acids. The trim removed 5 bases at V and 0 bases at J, leaving 3 bases unmatched. The CDR3 spells CASSRLASSYNEQFF. CDR3 sequence (DNA): TGTGCCAGCAGCCGACTAGCGAGCTCCTACAATGAGCAGTTCTTC.

This chain connects TRBV15 to TRBJ1-2; weak D call: TRBD1 (5 bases). Germline V lookup: CDR1 LNHNV, CDR2 YYDKDF (reference sequence). V was shortened by 5 bases and J by 4 bases, with 17 bases between the two germline ends. The CDR3 spans 15 residues. The CDR3 reads CATSAPRGRVYGYTF. CDR3 in DNA: TGTGCCACCAGCGCCCCTAGGGGTAGGGTCTATGGCTACACCTTC.

The J gene is TRBJ2-1, the V gene TRBV24-1, with a tentative D call TRBD1 (6 bases). The V end was cut by 3 bases, the J end by 0 bases, with 11 bases between. The CDR3 runs to 16 residues. From germline, CDR1 is KGHDR and CDR2 SFDVKD. The CDR3 DNA is TGTGCCACCAGTGATCGGGACACGAGCTCCTACAATGAGCAGTTCTTC. This encodes CATSDRDTSSYNEQFF.

The chain has TRBV10-3 and TRBJ2-7; 12 bases align to TRBD1. The CDR3 consists of 16 residues. Per germline, CDR1 ENHRY and CDR2 SYGVKD. V lost 2 bases to trimming and J lost 4 bases; unmatched junction nucleotides: 6. DNA for the CDR3: TGTGCCATCAGTGAGGTTCCGGGACAGGGGGCTTACGAGCAGTACTTC. It codes for CAISEVPGQGAYEQYF.

This rearrangement joins TRBV5-1 to TRBJ2-2; TRBD2 is a possible D gene (6 bases). CDR1 is SGHRS and CDR2 is YFSETQ in the germline V gene. Trimming removed 4 bases at V and 4 bases at J, with 14 bases between. The CDR3 loop spans 15 amino acids. The CDR3: CASSGRQEGTGELFF. The CDR3, as DNA: TGCGCCAGCAGCGGGCGTCAGGAGGGCACCGGGGAGCTGTTTTTT.

The chain employs TRBV7-9 and TRBJ2-1; 10 nucleotides align to TRBD2. CDR1 SEHNR and CDR2 FQNEAQ come from the germline V gene (reference sequence). The CDR3 length is 16 residues. Trimming removed 5 bases from V and 4 bases from J; junction bases left unmatched: 8. The CDR3 sequence: CASSNPGLAAYNEQFF. The CDR3 DNA reads TGTGCCAGCAGCAACCCCGGACTAGCGGCTTACAATGAGCAGTTCTTC.

As DNA, the CDR3 is TGTGCCTGGGCAGGACAGGGCAAGAGTGGCTACACCTTC. Encoded protein: CAWAGQGKSGYTF. V and J are TRBV30 and TRBJ1-2; 8 bases fit TRBD1. This CDR3 contains 13 residues. Germline V lookup: CDR1 GTSNPN, CDR2 SVGIG (reference sequence). The trim removed 5 bases at V and 7 bases at J, leaving 9 bases unmatched.

The chain combines TRBV6-2 or TRBV6-3 with TRBJ1-1; D is ambiguous. V was pared by 4 bases and J by 1 base, with 10 bases between. This CDR3 region has 14 residues. CDR1 is MNHEY and CDR2 is SVGEGT in the germline V gene. CDR3 DNA: TGTGCCAGCAGTTCCCTACTCGGGAACACTGAAGCTTTCTTT. Translating it yields CASSSLLGNTEAFF.

The chain combines TRBV4-3 with TRBJ1-3, with a weak D call TRBD1 (6 bases). Trimming took off 0 bases at V and 0 bases at J, with 21 bases between the two ends. The CDR3 is 20 residues long. Germline CDR1 is LGHNA and CDR2 is YSLEER. As DNA, the CDR3 is TGCGCCAGCAGCCAAGATCAAAGAAGAGCGGACAGATACTCTGGAAACACCATATATTTT. Its protein product is CASSQDQRRADRYSGNTIYF.

CDR3 protein: CASRQGQGIYGYTF. Written as DNA, the CDR3 is TGTGCCAGTAGACAAGGACAGGGAATCTATGGCTACACCTTC. The chain employs TRBV19 and TRBJ1-2; 8 nucleotides agree with TRBD1. Germline values: CDR1 LNHDA, CDR2 SQIVND (reference sequence). Trimming removed 6 bases from V and 4 bases from J; junction bases left unmatched: 7. The length of the CDR3 is 14 residues. The variable domain in full, with the rest retrieved from reference TRBV19 and TRBJ1-2, is DGGITQSPKYLFRKEGQNVTLSCEQNLNHDAMYWYRQDPGQGLRLIYYSQIVNDFQKGDIAEGYSVSREKKESFPLTVTSAQKNPTAFYLCASRQGQGIYGYTFGSGTRLTVV.

This chain joins TRBV20-1 and TRBJ2-5; 7 nucleotides line up with TRBD2. The CDR3 totals 14 residues. CDR1 DFQATT and CDR2 SNEGSKA come from the germline V gene (reference sequence). Unmatched junction bases numbered 5, after V lost 3 bases and J lost 1 base. CDR3 bases: TGCAGTGCTAGTCCAGCGGGGCCCCAAGAGACCCAGTACTTC. This sequence encodes CSASPAGPQETQYF.

This clone has a single count. The chain employs TRBV7-7 and TRBJ2-1, with unresolved D. CDR1 is SSHAT, CDR2 FNYEAQ, per germline (reference sequence). V lost 2 bases and J 0 bases, leaving 8 bases between the germline ends. This CDR3 spans 15 amino acids. CDR3 coding DNA: TGTGCCAGCAGCTTAACCGCGAGCTCCTACAATGAGCAGTTCTTC. It specifies CASSLTASSYNEQFF.

In this sample, this clone turned up a few times. The V gene is TRBV7-9, the J gene TRBJ1-3; D ambiguous. CDR3 length equals 14 residues. Germline CDR1 reads SEHNR; CDR2 reads FQNEAQ (reference sequence). V was shortened by 2 bases and J by 9 bases, with 14 bases between the two germline ends. CDR3 sequence: CASSLIPGSGTIYF. The CDR3 DNA is TGTGCCAGCAGCTTAATCCCGGGGTCTGGCACCATATATTTT.

This sequence joins TRBV5-1 and TRBJ2-1; 7 nucleotides line up with TRBD1. Germline V gives CDR1 SGHRS, CDR2 YFSETQ. V was clipped by 6 bases and J by 0 bases; unmatched bases: 3. The CDR3 covers 14 residues. In nucleotides, the CDR3 is TGCGCCAGCAAGGGACAGCCCTCCTACAATGAGCAGTTCTTC. Translation gives CASKGQPSYNEQFF.

The rearrangement joins TRBV6-5 to TRBJ1-5; D is unclear. The V and J ends lost 7 bases and 7 bases respectively, with 17 bases between them. Germline CDR1 and CDR2: MNHEY and SVGAGI. CDR3 size: 14 residues. This CDR3 reads CASTLTPLSQPQHF. The CDR3 DNA sequence: TGTGCCAGCACTCTTACCCCCCTTAGCCAGCCCCAGCATTTT.

The V call is TRBV5-4, the J call TRBJ1-2; D unresolved. The CDR3 runs 16 residues. V lost 3 bases, J lost 7 bases, and 22 bases lay in between. CDR1 SGHNT and CDR2 YYREEE come from the germline V gene (reference sequence). The DNA of the CDR3 is TGTGCCAGCAGCTCCGCGGGCAGATCCTTAGGGTTTGGCTACACCTTC. This gives the protein CASSSAGRSLGFGYTF. Full variable domain (remainder filled in from reference TRBV5-4 and TRBJ1-2): ETGVTQSPTHLIKTRGQQVTLRCSSQSGHNTVSWYQQALGQGPQFIFQYYREEENGRGNFPPRFSGLQFPNYSSELNVNALELDDSALYLCASSSAGRSLGFGYTFGSGTRLTVV.

The rearrangement links TRBV5-1 to TRBJ2-2, with 8 positions matching TRBD2. The germline CDR1 and CDR2 sequences are SGHRS and YFSETQ. CDR3 size: 15 residues. V was pared by 5 bases and J by 7 bases, with 10 bases of the junction left unmatched. The CDR3 spells CASRSGLVLGGELFF. Here the CDR3 DNA reads TGCGCCAGCAGGTCGGGACTAGTTTTAGGCGGGGAGCTGTTTTTT. Filled out from reference TRBV5-1 and TRBJ2-2, the complete variable domain reads KAGVTQTPRYLIKTRGQQVTLSCSPISGHRSVSWYQQTPGQGLQFLFEYFSETQRNKGNFPGRFSGRQFSNSRSEMNVSTLELGDSALYLCASRSGLVLGGELFFGEGSRLTVL.